These 17 T cell receptor beta chains share one sample of origin, sequenced in a study of regulatory T cells in long-lasting Graves disease. Combining iRepertoire HTBI primers with Arm-PCR of CDR3 regions, the authors built TCR beta libraries. TCRdb ran MiXCR on the multiplex PCR reads and lists one entry per CDR3 protein. The sample has around 330,000 distinct CDR3 sequences, 18% seen once; the top ten hold about two fifths. Sample time point: newly diagnosed GD, antithyroid drugs for less than 3 months. Generation of the TCR library employed RNA extracted from PBMCs. Sequenced material: peripheral blood mononuclear cells (PBMCs), taken at new diagnosis, from a patient treated with antithyroid drugs. The origin of the receptors is a female donor with Graves disease.

This clonotype was seen repeatedly, ten times or more. The chain employs TRBV10-3 and TRBJ1-1; D unresolved. The germline V gene encodes CDR1 ENHRY and CDR2 SYGVKD. This CDR3 contains 13 residues. The V gene lost 0 bases and the J gene lost 6 bases, with 8 bases spanning the gap. CDR3 bases: TGTGCCATCAGTGAGTCGGTGAGATCTGAAGCTTTCTTT. It translates to CAISESVRSEAFF.

The CDR3 here is CASRTPRTGELFF. The CDR3 DNA is TGCGCCAGCCGGACCCCCCGCACCGGGGAGCTGTTTTTT. This chain joins TRBV5-1 and TRBJ2-2; D is uncertain. The CDR3 has 13 amino acids. The germline V gene encodes CDR1 SGHRS and CDR2 YFSETQ. Trimming cost V 7 bases and J 4 bases, with 11 bases left between them.

This clonotype was found many times. The chain couples TRBV7-9 to TRBJ2-7, with D possibly TRBD2 on 6 matching bases. The CDR3 runs 15 residues. V lost 4 bases to trimming and J lost 5 bases, with 18 bases between them. Germline CDR1 is SEHNR and CDR2 is FQNEAQ (reference sequence). CDR3 coding DNA: TGTGCCAGCAGCTCCCAGACTAGTCTGCTTGACGAGCAGTACTTC. It is translated as CASSSQTSLLDEQYF.

The sample holds many counts of this clonotype. The CDR3 nucleotides read TGTGCCAGTAGTAGAAAAATAGCGGCACAAACTCCCTACGAGCAGTACTTC. This gives the protein CASSRKIAAQTPYEQYF. The J gene is TRBJ2-7, the V gene TRBV19; D perhaps matches TRBD2 (6 bases). V lost 4 bases to trimming and J lost 2 bases, with 21 bases between them. Per the germline V gene, CDR1 is LNHDA and CDR2 is SQIVND (reference sequence). The CDR3 sequence is 17 residues long.

As for this clonotype: This may be a read error, as it is one base from a much larger clone. The rearrangement joins TRBV7-6 to TRBJ2-2; tentatively, D is TRBD2 (5 bases). There are 15 residues in the CDR3. Germline V lookup: CDR1 SGHVS, CDR2 FNYEAQ. The CDR3 spells CASSLVQTNTGELLF. CDR3 nucleotide sequence: TGTGCCAGCAGCTTGGTACAGACGAACACCGGGGAGCTGTTGTTT.

Ten or more counts support this clonotype. J is TRBJ1-1 and V is TRBV13, with 8 bases matching TRBD1. Per germline, CDR1 PRHDT and CDR2 FYEKMQ (reference sequence). The CDR3 contains 16 residues. Trimming removed 4 bases from V and 6 bases from J; junction bases left unmatched: 13. CDR3 region: CASSWRQGWVSAEAFF. The CDR3 DNA reads TGTGCCAGCAGCTGGCGACAGGGGTGGGTATCAGCTGAAGCTTTCTTT. Complete variable domain (other parts from reference TRBV13 and TRBJ1-1): AAGVIQSPRHLIKEKRETATLKCYPIPRHDTVYWYQQGPGQDPQFLISFYEKMQSDKGSIPDRFSAQQFSDYHSELNMSSLELGDSALYFCASSWRQGWVSAEAFFGQGTRLTVV.

The gene calls are TRBV7-2 and TRBJ2-3; D gene unclear. This CDR3 has 15 amino acids. Trimming took off 4 bases at V and 1 base at J, with 12 bases between the two ends. Looked up from germline, CDR1 is SGHTA and CDR2 is FQGNSA. The CDR3 reads CASSSPTTRTDTQYF. For the CDR3, the DNA is TGTGCCAGCAGCTCGCCTACCACACGCACAGATACGCAGTATTTT.

At least ten counts were recorded for this clonotype. The chain carries TRBV20-1 and TRBJ2-1; 11 nucleotides line up with TRBD2. The V segment lost 5 bases and the J segment 9 bases; nucleotides outside the gene matches: 6. CDR3 size: 13 residues. Germline V gives CDR1 DFQATT, CDR2 SNEGSKA (reference sequence). The DNA of the CDR3 is TGCAGTGCTCAGACTAGCGGGGTGTCTGAGCAGTTCTTC. This encodes CSAQTSGVSEQFF.

In this sample, this clonotype turned up many times. The chain employs TRBV19 and TRBJ2-1, with a tentative D call TRBD2 (6 bases). The CDR3 spans 18 residues. Germline-derived CDR1 and CDR2 are LNHDA and SQIVND (reference sequence). V lost 8 bases and J lost 8, with 31 bases in between. For the CDR3, the DNA is TGTGCCAGTCGTCTACGAGGTGGGAGGACCGACCGGGTTCATGAGCAGTTCTTC. It codes for CASRLRGGRTDRVHEQFF.

This clonotype was counted many times. The V gene is TRBV20-1, the J gene TRBJ2-3; TRBD2 aligns across 7 bases. CDR1 is DFQATT and CDR2 is SNEGSKA in the germline V gene (reference sequence). The V and J ends lost 0 bases and 0 bases, in that order; junction bases with no gene match: 6. The CDR3 has 16 amino acids. The CDR3, as DNA: TGCAGTGCTAGAGACGGAAGCGGGGCCAGCACAGATACGCAGTATTTT. Amino acid sequence: CSARDGSGASTDTQYF.

This clonotype was detected many times. The V gene is TRBV10-3, the J gene TRBJ1-1; the match to TRBD1 covers 11 bases. V dropped 7 bases and J dropped 1; count of bases not matched to a gene: 8. Germline V gives CDR1 ENHRY, CDR2 SYGVKD. This CDR3 is 16 amino acids long. CDR3 in amino acids: CAITGDRGNRNTEAFF. CDR3 coding DNA: TGTGCCATCACCGGGGACAGGGGGAACAGGAACACTGAAGCTTTCTTT.

The rearrangement links TRBV29-1 to TRBJ2-4; 7 bases agree with TRBD2. This CDR3 spans 12 amino acids. Germline V CDR1 and CDR2: SQVTM, ANQGSEA. V was clipped by 6 bases and J by 1 base; unmatched bases: 0. CDR3 amino acids: CSVRGAKNIQYF. The CDR3 region has the DNA TGCAGCGTGCGGGGGGCCAAAAACATTCAGTACTTC.

The V and J genes are TRBV18 and TRBJ1-2; unclear D gene. V dropped 2 bases and J dropped 5 bases, with 6 bases sitting between them. Germline loops: CDR1 KGHSH, CDR2 LQKENI. CDR3 length: 12 amino acids. The chain's CDR3 is CASSPEGYGYTF. The DNA of the CDR3 is TGTGCCAGCTCACCAGAAGGGTATGGCTACACCTTC.

V and J are TRBV12-3 or TRBV12-4 and TRBJ1-1; TRBD1 agrees at 9 bases. Trimming took 6 bases from V and 4 from J; bases not matched to a gene: 15. The CDR3 runs to 17 residues. In DNA, the CDR3 is TGTGCCAGCAGAAGACTCAACAGGGGGCTTTGGGGCACTGAAGCTTTCTTT. It translates to CASRRLNRGLWGTEAFF.

This clonotype was observed a handful of times. The chain joins TRBV10-3 to TRBJ2-3; no clear D gene. Trimming left V 7 bases short and J 2 bases short, with 13 bases between. The CDR3 is made up of 14 amino acids. The germline gives CDR1 ENHRY, CDR2 SYGVKD. In DNA, the CDR3 is TGTGCCATCACCGAAGCTTTAGCCACAGATACGCAGTATTTT. Protein product: CAITEALATDTQYF.

This clonotype is a singleton in its sample. The chain couples TRBV28 to TRBJ2-3; 7 nucleotides line up with TRBD2. Germline-derived CDR1 and CDR2 are MDHEN and SYDVKM. With 4 bases clipped from V and 3 bases from J, the junction kept 7 bases outside the gene matches. This CDR3 contains 15 residues. CDR3 DNA sequence: TGTGCCAGCAGTTCAAGCGGGAAAGGAACAGATACGCAGTATTTT. Protein product: CASSSSGKGTDTQYF.

The chain joins TRBV9 to TRBJ2-3; TRBD2 agrees at 11 bases. The V segment lost 0 bases and the J segment 3 bases; nucleotides outside the gene matches: 6. The CDR3 has 17 residues. Germline loops: CDR1 SGDLS, CDR2 YYNGEE. The CDR3 DNA reads as TGTGCCAGCAGCGTAGAATTAGGGACTAGCGGAACAGATACGCAGTATTTT. The encoded protein is CASSVELGTSGTDTQYF.